Listed below are T cell receptor beta chains from one sample, sequenced in a study of blood T cells in healthy people across ages. TCRdb analysed the 5' RACE reads with MiXCR anew, one entry per CDR3 protein. The sample includes about 760,000 distinct CDR3 sequences, more than 50% of them seen just once. The sample was blood. The source of these receptors is a man between 40 and 49 years old in good health. Both conserved end residues are part of each CDR3. A D gene is named only where the DNA matches it firmly. The size of a clone is reported for some rows only, either as once, few or many, or as a class for expanded clones.

clone_size j_call d_call cdr3_length v_call cdr3_nt cdr3_aa
- TRBJ2-1 TRBD2 16 TRBV27 TGTGCCAGCAGTCAAAGAGGACTAGCCCCCTACAATGAGCAGTTCTTC CASSQRGLAPYNEQFF
- TRBJ2-1 - 16 TRBV7-9 TGTGCCAGCAGCTTAGAAGGGGGGGTAAACTACAATGAGCAGTTCTTC CASSLEGGVNYNEQFF
- TRBJ2-5 - 14 TRBV20-1 TGCAGTGCTAGAGATCCAGGGGCGCAAGAGACCCAGTACTTC CSARDPGAQETQYF
- TRBJ2-3 - 14 TRBV20-1 TGCAGTGCTAGAGATACCCTCACCACAGATACGCAGTATTTT CSARDTLTTDTQYF
- TRBJ2-1 - 13 TRBV27 TGTGCCAGCAGTGTCCGGACCTACAATGAGCAGTTCTTC CASSVRTYNEQFF
- TRBJ2-7 TRBD1 15 TRBV7-2 TGTGCCAGCAGTCAGGACAGGGCCCGCTCCTACGAGCAGTACTTC CASSQDRARSYEQYF
- TRBJ2-7 TRBD1 15 TRBV7-9 TGTGCCAGCAGCTCCGCCGGACAGGGGGCCTACGAGCAGTACTTC CASSSAGQGAYEQYF
few TRBJ2-5 - 9 TRBV29-1 TGCAGCGTTGGCCCGACCCAGTACTTC CSVGPTQYF
- TRBJ2-1 TRBD2 16 TRBV9 TGTGCCAGCAGCGTAGAAACTAGCGGGGGATACAATGAGCAGTTCTTC CASSVETSGGYNEQFF
- TRBJ2-1 - 16 TRBV14 TGTGCCAGCAGCCGATTTGGACTGCCCTCCTACAATGAGCAGTTCTTC CASSRFGLPSYNEQFF
once TRBJ1-2 - 14 TRBV5-5 TGTGCCAGCAGGTGGGAGTGGGGAAACTATGGCTACACCTTC CASRWEWGNYGYTF
few TRBJ2-7 - 13 TRBV29-1 TGCAGCGTTTCTTGGAGAGTCCTGGGCGAGCAGTACTTC CSVSWRVLGEQYF
- TRBJ2-7 - 14 TRBV29-1 TGCAGCGTTGCTAGGGACTCTAGATCATACGAGCAGTACTTC CSVARDSRSYEQYF
few TRBJ2-5 - 15 TRBV5-1 TGCGCCAGCAGCTTGGGGTGGCGTCTCCAAGAGACCCAGTACTTC CASSLGWRLQETQYF
once TRBJ2-5 - 14 TRBV5-1 TGCGTCAGCAGCACCGACAGCGTCCAAGAGACCCAGTACTTC CVSSTDSVQETQYF
- TRBJ2-1 - 11 TRBV9 TGTGCCAGCAGCGGCAACAGTGAGCAGTTCTTC CASSGNSEQFF
- TRBJ1-1 TRBD1 14 TRBV5-5 TGTGCCAGCAGCCCTTGGGACAGGCTGACTGAAGCTTTCTTT CASSPWDRLTEAFF
- TRBJ2-5 TRBD1 17 TRBV4-3 TGCGCCAGCAGCCAAGAAGTGCATACGGGACAGGGAGGGACCCAGTACTTC CASSQEVHTGQGGTQYF
- TRBJ2-1 - 16 TRBV7-9 TGTGCCAGCAGCACAGGACTAAGCGGAACCTACAATGAGCAGTTCTTC CASSTGLSGTYNEQFF
- TRBJ2-3 - 14 TRBV2 TGTGCCAGCAGTGAAGAAAGTCGGGGAGATACGCAGTATTTT CASSEESRGDTQYF
- TRBJ2-3 - 14 TRBV29-1 TGCAGCGTTGCAGGAGGGGGAGAAGCAGATACGCAGTATTTT CSVAGGGEADTQYF
- TRBJ1-6 TRBD1 16 TRBV7-9 TGTGCCAGCAGCTCCCTAGGGGCAGGGGGAAGCTCACCCCTCCACTTT CASSSLGAGGSSPLHF
few TRBJ2-5 - 15 TRBV6-5 TGTGCCAGCAGTTACTCGGGAGTGGGGGGAGAGACCCAGTACTTC CASSYSGVGGETQYF
- TRBJ2-7 TRBD2 13 TRBV9 TGTGCCAGCAGCGCCAGCGGGAGCTACGAGCAGTACTTC CASSASGSYEQYF
once TRBJ2-7 - 14 TRBV27 TGTGCCAGCAGTTGGACGGTTGAATCCTACGAGCAGTACTTC CASSWTVESYEQYF
few TRBJ2-4 - 11 TRBV2 TGTGCCAGCAACAGGGGGGGCATTCAGTACTTC CASNRGGIQYF
many TRBJ2-7 - 17 TRBV28 TGTGCCAGCAGCCCCCTTGGACAGACCCTTTCCTACAATGAGCAGTACTTC CASSPLGQTLSYNEQYF
few TRBJ2-1 TRBD2 14 TRBV20-1 TGCAGTGCTAGCGGGGGGGCCGTTGTCAATGAGCAGTTCTTC CSASGGAVVNEQFF
- TRBJ1-2 - 14 TRBV12-3/TRBV12-4 TGTGCCAGCAGTAAAAAGACAGAGCTCTATGGCTACACCTTC CASSKKTELYGYTF
once TRBJ2-1 - 15 TRBV12-3/TRBV12-4 TGTGCCAGCAGTTTAGGGGGGAGGACCCTGGGGGAGCAGTTCTTC CASSLGGRTLGEQFF
- TRBJ2-1 - 11 TRBV29-1 TGCAGCGTTGTACGGGCCAATGAGCAGTTCTTC CSVVRANEQFF
- TRBJ2-5 - 14 TRBV20-1 TGCAGTGCGACCGCCCGAGTTTTGAGGGAGACCCAGTACTTC CSATARVLRETQYF
once TRBJ2-6 - 16 TRBV3-1 TGTGCCAGAAGCCAAGGACGGACCTCTGGGGCCAACGTCCTGACTTTC CARSQGRTSGANVLTF
- TRBJ2-1 TRBD1 14 TRBV20-1 TGCAGTGCCGAAGGGACAGGCAGGGGTCCTGAGCAGTTCTTC CSAEGTGRGPEQFF
- TRBJ2-3 - 16 TRBV2 TGTGCCAGCAGTGGGTACAGGCAACCTAGCACAGATACGCAGTATTTT CASSGYRQPSTDTQYF
few TRBJ2-7 - 10 TRBV9 TGTGCCAGCGAACGGTACGAGCAGTACTTC CASERYEQYF
- TRBJ2-7 - 11 TRBV10-3 TGTGCCACGAGAAGGGACTACGAGCAGTACTTC CATRRDYEQYF
- TRBJ2-7 TRBD1 15 TRBV18 TGTGCCAGCTCACAAACCGGGACAGGGGACTACGAGCAGTACTTC CASSQTGTGDYEQYF
once TRBJ2-3 - 15 TRBV12-3/TRBV12-4 TGTGCCAGCAGTTTGGAACGAAGGCAAACAGATACGCAGTATTTT CASSLERRQTDTQYF
- TRBJ2-7 TRBD2 15 TRBV11-3 TGTGCCAGCCACTCCGGGACTAGATCTTCCCACGAGCAGTACTTC CASHSGTRSSHEQYF
few TRBJ2-5 - 11 TRBV29-1 TGCAGCGCTCATGAACAAGAGACCCAGTACTTC CSAHEQETQYF
- TRBJ2-3 - 15 TRBV25-1 TGTGCCAGCAGTGTGCATCAGGGGCTTGCAGATACGCAGTATTTT CASSVHQGLADTQYF